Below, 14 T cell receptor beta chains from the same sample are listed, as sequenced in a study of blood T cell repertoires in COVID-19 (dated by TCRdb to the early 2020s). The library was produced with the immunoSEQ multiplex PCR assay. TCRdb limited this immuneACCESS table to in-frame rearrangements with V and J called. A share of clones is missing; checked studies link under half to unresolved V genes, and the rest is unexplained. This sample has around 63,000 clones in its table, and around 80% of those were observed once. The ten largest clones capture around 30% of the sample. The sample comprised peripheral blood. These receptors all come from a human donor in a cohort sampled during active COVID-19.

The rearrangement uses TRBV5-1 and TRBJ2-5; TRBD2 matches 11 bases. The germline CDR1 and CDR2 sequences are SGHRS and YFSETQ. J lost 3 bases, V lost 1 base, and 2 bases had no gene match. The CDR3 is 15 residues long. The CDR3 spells CASSLLTSGKETQYF. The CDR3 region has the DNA TGCGCCAGCAGCTTGTTGACTAGCGGGAAAGAGACCCAGTACTTC.

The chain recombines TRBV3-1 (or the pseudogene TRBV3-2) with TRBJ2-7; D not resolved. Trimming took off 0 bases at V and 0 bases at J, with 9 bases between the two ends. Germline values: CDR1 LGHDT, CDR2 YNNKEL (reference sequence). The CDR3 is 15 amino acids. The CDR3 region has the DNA TGTGCCAGCAGCCAAGAACTTCTGAGCTCCTACGAGCAGTACTTC. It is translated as CASSQELLSSYEQYF.

CDR3: CASSMRSGNQPQHF. In nucleotides, the CDR3 is TGTGCCAGTAGTATGCGGAGCGGCAATCAGCCCCAGCATTTT. V gene TRBV19 combines with J gene TRBJ1-5; D ambiguous. V was pared by 3 bases and J by 2 bases, with 8 bases between. Germline CDR1 and CDR2: LNHDA and SQIVND (reference sequence). The CDR3 length is 14 residues. Full variable domain (missing parts from reference TRBV19 and TRBJ1-5): DGGITQSPKYLFRKEGQNVTLSCEQNLNHDAMYWYRQDPGQGLRLIYYSQIVNDFQKGDIAEGYSVSREKKESFPLTVTSAQKNPTAFYLCASSMRSGNQPQHFGDGTRLSIL.

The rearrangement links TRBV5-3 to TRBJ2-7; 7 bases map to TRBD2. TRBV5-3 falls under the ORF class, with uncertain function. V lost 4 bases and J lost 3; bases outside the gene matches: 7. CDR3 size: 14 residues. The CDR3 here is CARSPWTSVYEQYF. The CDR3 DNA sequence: TGTGCCAGAAGCCCCTGGACTAGTGTCTACGAGCAGTACTTC.

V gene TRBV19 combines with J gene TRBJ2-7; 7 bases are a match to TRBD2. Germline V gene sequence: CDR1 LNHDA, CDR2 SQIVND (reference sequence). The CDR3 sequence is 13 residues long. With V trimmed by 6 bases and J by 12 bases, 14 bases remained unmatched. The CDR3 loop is CASRSLAEKLGYF. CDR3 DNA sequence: TGTGCCAGTAGGTCCCTAGCGGAAAAATTGGGGTACTTC. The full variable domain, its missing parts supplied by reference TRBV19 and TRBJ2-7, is DGGITQSPKYLFRKEGQNVTLSCEQNLNHDAMYWYRQDPGQGLRLIYYSQIVNDFQKGDIAEGYSVSREKKESFPLTVTSAQKNPTAFYLCASRSLAEKLGYFGPGTRLTVT.

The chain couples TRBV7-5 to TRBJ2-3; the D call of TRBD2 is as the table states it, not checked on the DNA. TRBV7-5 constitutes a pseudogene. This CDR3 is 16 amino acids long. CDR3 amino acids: CARSICLTGGGDTQYF. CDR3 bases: TGTGCCAGAAGCATCTGTCTCACGGGGGGAGGAGATACGCAGTATTTT.

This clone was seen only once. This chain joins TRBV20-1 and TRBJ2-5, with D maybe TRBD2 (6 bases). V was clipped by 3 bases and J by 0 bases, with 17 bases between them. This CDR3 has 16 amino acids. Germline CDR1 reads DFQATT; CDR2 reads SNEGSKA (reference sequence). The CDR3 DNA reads TGCAGTGCTAGTGTCCCGGGTAGCGGTAACCAAGAGACCCAGTACTTC. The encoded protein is CSASVPGSGNQETQYF.

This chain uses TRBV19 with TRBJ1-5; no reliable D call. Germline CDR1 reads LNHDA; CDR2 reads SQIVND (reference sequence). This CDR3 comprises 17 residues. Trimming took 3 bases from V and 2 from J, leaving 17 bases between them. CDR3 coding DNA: TGTGCCAGTAGTATCGGGGTTAGGAGAAGGGGCAATCAGCCCCAGCATTTT. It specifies CASSIGVRRRGNQPQHF.

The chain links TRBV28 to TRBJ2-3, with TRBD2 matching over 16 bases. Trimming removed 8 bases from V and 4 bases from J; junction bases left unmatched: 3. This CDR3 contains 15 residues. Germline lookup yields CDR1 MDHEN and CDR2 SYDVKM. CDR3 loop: CASGTSGRVADTQYF. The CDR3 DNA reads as TGTGCCAGCGGGACTAGCGGGAGGGTGGCAGATACGCAGTATTTT. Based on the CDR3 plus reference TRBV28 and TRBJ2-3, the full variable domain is DVKVTQSSRYLVKRTGEKVFLECVQDMDHENMFWYRQDPGLGLRLIYFSYDVKMKEKGDIPEGYSVSREKKERFSLILESASTNQTSMYLCASGTSGRVADTQYFGPGTRLTVL.

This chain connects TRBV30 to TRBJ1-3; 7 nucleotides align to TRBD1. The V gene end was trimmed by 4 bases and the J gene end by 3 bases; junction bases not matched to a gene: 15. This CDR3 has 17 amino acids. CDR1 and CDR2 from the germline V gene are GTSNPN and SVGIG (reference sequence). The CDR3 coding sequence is TGTGCCTGGAAAAGTAAGGGGGCCCTACTCGGTGGAAACACCATATATTTT. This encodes CAWKSKGALLGGNTIYF.

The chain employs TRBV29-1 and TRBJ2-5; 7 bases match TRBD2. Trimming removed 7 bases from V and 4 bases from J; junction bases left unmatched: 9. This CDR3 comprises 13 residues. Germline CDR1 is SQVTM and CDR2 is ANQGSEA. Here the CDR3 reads CSARGGGGETQYF. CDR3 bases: TGCAGCGCCCGCGGGGGTGGGGGAGAGACCCAGTACTTC.

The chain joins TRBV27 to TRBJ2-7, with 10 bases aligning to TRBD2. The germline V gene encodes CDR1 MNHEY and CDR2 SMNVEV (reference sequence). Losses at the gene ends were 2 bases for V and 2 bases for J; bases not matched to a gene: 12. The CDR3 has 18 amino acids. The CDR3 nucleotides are TGTGCCAGCAGTTTAAGCCTAGCGGGAGACGGGTCGCCCTACGAGCAGTACTTC. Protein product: CASSLSLAGDGSPYEQYF.

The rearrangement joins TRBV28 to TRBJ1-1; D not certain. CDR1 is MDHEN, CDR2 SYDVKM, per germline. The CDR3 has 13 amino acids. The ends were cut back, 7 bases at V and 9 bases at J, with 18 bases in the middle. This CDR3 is CASTTMEGPKAFF. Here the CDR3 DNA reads TGTGCCAGCACCACAATGGAGGGCCCAAAAGCTTTCTTT.

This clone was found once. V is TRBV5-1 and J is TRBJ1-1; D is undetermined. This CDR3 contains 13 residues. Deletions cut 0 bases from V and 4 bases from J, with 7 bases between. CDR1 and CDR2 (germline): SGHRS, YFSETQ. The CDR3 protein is CASSLGQFTEAFF. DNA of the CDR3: TGCGCCAGCAGCTTGGGACAATTCACTGAAGCTTTCTTT.